Listed here are 9 T cell receptor beta chains from one sample, sequenced in a study of cytomegalovirus exposure and HLA in healthy donors. A multiplex PCR was run with 60 Vbeta primers and 13 Jbeta primers. TCRdb keeps only in-frame clones here, not all; method: immunoSEQ multiplex PCR. This table has about 130,000 clones, approximately 60% appearing once. Sequencing was done on a sample of PBMCs. The receptors here all came from a human donor in good health.

The rearrangement joins TRBV7-2 to TRBJ2-7; maybe TRBD2 (5 bases). CDR1 and CDR2 (germline): SGHTA, FQGNSA. Deletions cut 5 bases from V and 5 bases from J, with 25 bases between. This CDR3 is 17 amino acids long. CDR3 sequence reads: CASSPSGAALICNEQYF. CDR3 in DNA: TGTGCCAGCAGCCCCAGCGGTGCAGCCCTTATTTGCAACGAGCAGTACTTC.

The chain couples TRBV5-4 to TRBJ2-7, with a possible D match to TRBD1 (6 bases). Looked up from germline, CDR1 is SGHNT and CDR2 is YYREEE (reference sequence). Trimming left V 2 bases short and J 2 bases short, with 11 bases between. The CDR3 covers 14 residues. The CDR3 DNA is TGTGCCAGCAGCTTCTGGACAGCAACCTACGAGCAGTACTTC. It is translated as CASSFWTATYEQYF.

This chain uses TRBV7-2 with TRBJ2-2; 10 nucleotides agree with TRBD1. This CDR3 contains 15 residues. The germline V gene encodes CDR1 SGHTA and CDR2 FQGNSA. Trimming removed 5 bases from V and 3 bases from J; junction bases left unmatched: 3. CDR3 nucleotides: TGTGCCAGCAGCCAGACAGGGGGCGACACCGGGGAGCTGTTTTTT. This encodes CASSQTGGDTGELFF.

This CDR3 reads CSVRLVHEQYF. The CDR3 bases are TGCAGCGTGAGACTAGTTCACGAGCAGTACTTC. The chain joins TRBV20-1 to TRBJ2-7; possible D gene TRBD2, 6 bases. CDR3 length: 11 residues. The germline gives CDR1 DFQATT, CDR2 SNEGSKA (reference sequence).

This sequence joins TRBV5-4 and TRBJ2-6, with 7 bases that match TRBD2. The ends lost 1 base at V and 1 base at J; junction bases unmatched: 5. The CDR3 runs to 17 residues. CDR1 is SGHNT, CDR2 YYREEE, per germline (reference sequence). The CDR3 bases are TGTGCCAGCAGCTTGAAAAGCGGGGAATCTGGGGCCAACGTCCTGACTTTC. This sequence encodes CASSLKSGESGANVLTF.

This clone was counted a few times. The gene calls are TRBV11-2 and TRBJ2-7; 8 bases agree with TRBD2. With V trimmed by 6 bases and J by 4 bases, 8 bases remained unmatched. Germline V CDR1 and CDR2: SGHAT, FQNNGV. The CDR3 loop spans 14 amino acids. In DNA form, the CDR3 reads TGTGCCAGCAGTTACGAGCGGGAGCGGTACGAGCAGTACTTC. Residues: CASSYERERYEQYF.

A single count supports this clone. The chain employs TRBV7-2 and TRBJ2-5; 12 bases line up with TRBD2. V was pared by 5 bases and J by 5 bases, with 9 bases of the junction left unmatched. Germline CDR1 reads SGHTA; CDR2 reads FQGNSA. The CDR3 covers 16 residues. DNA for the CDR3: TGTGCCAGCAGCACTGGACTAGCGGGGTTTGAGGAGACCCAGTACTTC. Translated, it gives CASSTGLAGFEETQYF.

The V gene is TRBV4-1, the J gene TRBJ2-7; 9 bases align to TRBD2. CDR3 length: 15 amino acids. Germline assignment: CDR1 MGHRA and CDR2 YSYEKL. With V trimmed by 2 bases and J by 4 bases, 6 bases remained unmatched. The CDR3 nucleotides read TGCGCCAGCAGCCAAACGACTAGCGGAGTATACGAGCAGTACTTC. Translating gives CASSQTTSGVYEQYF.

The V gene is TRBV15, the J gene TRBJ2-1; 13 bases are a match to TRBD2. CDR3 length: 19 residues. Germline V gene lookup returns CDR1 LNHNV and CDR2 YYDKDF (reference sequence). V trimming: 5 bases; J trimming: 0 bases; junction bases outside the gene matches: 10. The CDR3, as DNA: TGTGCCACCAGCCCCCGGCGGACTAGCGGGAGAAGCTCCTACAATGAGCAGTTCTTC. It translates to CATSPRRTSGRSSYNEQFF.